This TCR beta chain originates from a study of T-cell reconstitution after alpha-beta-depleted transplantation in children. General study points: When one year had passed after transplant, most T-cell counts and diversity came from newly produced T cells. As was reported, about two months after transplant, alpha-beta T cells came from several hundred expanded graft clones.

As for this clonotype: Its antigen is unknown.

The TCRbeta library was prepared with unique molecular identifiers. MiXCR, run by TCRdb on the PCR reads, gives a single entry per CDR3 protein. The sample shows around 580,000 distinct CDR3 sequences, 23% of them seen only once. Trimming cost V 6 bases and J 0 bases, with 15 bases left between them. The germline V gene has CDR1 DFQATT and CDR2 SNEGSKA (reference sequence). This CDR3 spans 15 amino acids. The chain uses TRBV20-1 and TRBJ2-1, with D unclear. Sequenced material: PBMCs, mostly from graft donor cells, taken 360 days after TCRalphabeta/CD19-depleted stem cell transplant. This clonotype was sampled from a boy in the first two years of life who had a stem cell transplant for acute myeloid leukemia, so the T cells may come from the graft donor. The CDR3 spells CSAPDPVHSYNEQFF. The DNA of the CDR3 is TGCAGTGCCCCGGATCCGGTTCACTCCTACAATGAGCAGTTCTTC.